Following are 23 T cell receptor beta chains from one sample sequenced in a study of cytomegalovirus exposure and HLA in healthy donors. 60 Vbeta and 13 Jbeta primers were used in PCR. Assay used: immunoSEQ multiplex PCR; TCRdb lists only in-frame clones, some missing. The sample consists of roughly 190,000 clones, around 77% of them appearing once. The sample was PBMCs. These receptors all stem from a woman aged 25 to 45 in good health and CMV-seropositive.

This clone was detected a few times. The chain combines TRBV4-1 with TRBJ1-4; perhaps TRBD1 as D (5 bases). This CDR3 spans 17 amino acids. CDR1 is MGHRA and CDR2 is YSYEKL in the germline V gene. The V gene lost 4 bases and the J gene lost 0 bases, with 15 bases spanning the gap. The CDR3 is CASSPLGRVSTNEKLFF. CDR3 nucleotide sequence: TGCGCCAGCAGCCCTCTAGGCAGGGTATCAACTAATGAAAAACTGTTTTTT.

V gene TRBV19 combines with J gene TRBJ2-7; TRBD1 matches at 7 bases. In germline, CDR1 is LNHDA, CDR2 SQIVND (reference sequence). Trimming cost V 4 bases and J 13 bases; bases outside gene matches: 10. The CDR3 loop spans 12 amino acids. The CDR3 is CASSTNRGRHYF. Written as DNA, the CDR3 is TGTGCCAGTAGTACAAACAGGGGAAGGCATTACTTC.

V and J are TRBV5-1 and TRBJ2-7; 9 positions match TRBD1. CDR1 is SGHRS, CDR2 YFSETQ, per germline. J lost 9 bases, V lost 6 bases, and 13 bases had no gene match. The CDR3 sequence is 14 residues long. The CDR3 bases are TGCGCCAGCATCTTAGTCCCGGGACAGGGATCGCAGTACTTC. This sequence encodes CASILVPGQGSQYF.

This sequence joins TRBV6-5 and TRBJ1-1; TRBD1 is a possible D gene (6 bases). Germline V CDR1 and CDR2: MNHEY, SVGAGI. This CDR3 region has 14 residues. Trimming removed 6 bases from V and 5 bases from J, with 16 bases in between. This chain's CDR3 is CASSQGGARTEAFF. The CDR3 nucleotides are TGTGCCAGCAGCCAAGGGGGGGCTAGGACTGAAGCTTTCTTT.

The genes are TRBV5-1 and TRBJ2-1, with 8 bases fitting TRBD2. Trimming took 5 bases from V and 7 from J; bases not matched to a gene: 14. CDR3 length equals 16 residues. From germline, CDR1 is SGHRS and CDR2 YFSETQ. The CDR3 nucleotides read TGCGCCAGCAGAGTAGGACCAGCGGGAGCTGGGAATGAGCAGTTCTTC. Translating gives CASRVGPAGAGNEQFF. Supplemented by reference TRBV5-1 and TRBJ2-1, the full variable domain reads KAGVTQTPRYLIKTRGQQVTLSCSPISGHRSVSWYQQTPGQGLQFLFEYFSETQRNKGNFPGRFSGRQFSNSRSEMNVSTLELGDSALYLCASRVGPAGAGNEQFFGPGTRLTVL.

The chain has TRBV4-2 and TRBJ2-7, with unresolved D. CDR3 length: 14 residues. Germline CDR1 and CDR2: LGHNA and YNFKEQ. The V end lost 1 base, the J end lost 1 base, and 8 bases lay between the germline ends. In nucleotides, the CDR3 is TGTGCCAGCAGCCAAGCGGTCAGGTCCTACGAGCAGTACTTC. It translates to CASSQAVRSYEQYF.

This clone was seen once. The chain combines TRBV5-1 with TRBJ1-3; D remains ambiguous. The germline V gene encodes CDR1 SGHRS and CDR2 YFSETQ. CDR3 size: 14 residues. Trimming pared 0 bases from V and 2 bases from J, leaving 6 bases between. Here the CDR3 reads CASSLAEAGNTIYF. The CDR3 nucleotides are TGCGCCAGCAGCTTGGCAGAGGCTGGAAACACCATATATTTT.

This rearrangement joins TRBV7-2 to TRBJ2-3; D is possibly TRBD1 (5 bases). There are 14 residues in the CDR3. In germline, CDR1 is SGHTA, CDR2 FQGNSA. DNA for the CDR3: TGTGCAGGAACCGGCAGGGCGGTGACAGATACGCAGTATTTT. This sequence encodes CAGTGRAVTDTQYF.

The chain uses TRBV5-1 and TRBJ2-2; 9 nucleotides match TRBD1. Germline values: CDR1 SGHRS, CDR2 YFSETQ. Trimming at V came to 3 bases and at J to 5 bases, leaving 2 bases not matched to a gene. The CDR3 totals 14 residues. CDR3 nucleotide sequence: TGCGCCAGCAGCTGGACAGGGGAAACCGGGGAGCTGTTTTTT. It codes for CASSWTGETGELFF.

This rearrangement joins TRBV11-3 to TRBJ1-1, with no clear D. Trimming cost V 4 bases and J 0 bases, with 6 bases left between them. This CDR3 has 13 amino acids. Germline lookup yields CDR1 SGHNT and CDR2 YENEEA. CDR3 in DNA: TGTGCCAGCAGCTCCCAGGTGAACACTGAAGCTTTCTTT. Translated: CASSSQVNTEAFF.

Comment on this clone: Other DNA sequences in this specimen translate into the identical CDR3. The CDR3 reads CASSLGSGRGYNEQFF. The CDR3 DNA is TGCGCCAGCAGCTTAGGGTCCGGGCGGGGATACAATGAGCAGTTCTTC. This chain uses TRBV5-1 with TRBJ2-1, with D possibly matching TRBD2 (6 bases). Trimming left V 2 bases short and J 4 bases short, with 16 bases between. The CDR3 has 16 residues. Looked up from germline, CDR1 is SGHRS and CDR2 is YFSETQ.

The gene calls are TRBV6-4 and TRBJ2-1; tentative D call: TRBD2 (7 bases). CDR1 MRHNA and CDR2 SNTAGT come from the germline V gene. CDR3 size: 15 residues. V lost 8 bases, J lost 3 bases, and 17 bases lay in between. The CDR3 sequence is CASAAGAGDYNEQFF. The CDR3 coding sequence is TGTGCCAGCGCCGCGGGGGCCGGAGACTACAATGAGCAGTTCTTC.

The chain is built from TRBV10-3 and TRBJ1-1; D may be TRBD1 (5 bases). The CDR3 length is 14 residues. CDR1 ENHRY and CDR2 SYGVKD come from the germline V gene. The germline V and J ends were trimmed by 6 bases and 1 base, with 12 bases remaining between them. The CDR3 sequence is CAISLGGANTEAFF. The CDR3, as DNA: TGTGCCATCAGCCTTGGAGGGGCGAACACTGAAGCTTTCTTT.

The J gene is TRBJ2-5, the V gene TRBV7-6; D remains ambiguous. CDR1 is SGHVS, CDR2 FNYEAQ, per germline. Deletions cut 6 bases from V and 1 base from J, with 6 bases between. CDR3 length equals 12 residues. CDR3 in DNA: TGTGCCAGCAGTCCCATCCAAGAGACCCAGTACTTC. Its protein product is CASSPIQETQYF.

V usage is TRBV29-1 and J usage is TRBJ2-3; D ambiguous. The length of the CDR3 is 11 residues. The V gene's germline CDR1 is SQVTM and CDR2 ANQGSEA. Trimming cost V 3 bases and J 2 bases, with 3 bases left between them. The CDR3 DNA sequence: TGCAGCGTTGACCACACAGATACGCAGTATTTT. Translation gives CSVDHTDTQYF.

The CDR3: CASSLWWQGNQPQHF. The DNA for the CDR3 is TGTGCCAGCAGTTTATGGTGGCAGGGCAATCAGCCCCAGCATTTT. V and J are TRBV27 and TRBJ1-5; D unresolved. Germline values: CDR1 MNHEY, CDR2 SMNVEV (reference sequence). V was cut by 1 base and J by 2 bases, with 9 bases left in between. This CDR3 contains 15 residues.

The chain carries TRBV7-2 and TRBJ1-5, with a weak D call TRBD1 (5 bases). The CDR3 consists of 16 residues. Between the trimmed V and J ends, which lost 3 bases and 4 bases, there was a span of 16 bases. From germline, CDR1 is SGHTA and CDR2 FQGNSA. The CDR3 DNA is TGTGCCAGCAGCTTCGCGCTCAGGGTTGAGAATCAGCCCCAGCATTTT. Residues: CASSFALRVENQPQHF. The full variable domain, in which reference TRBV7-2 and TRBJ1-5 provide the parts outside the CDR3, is GAGVSQSPSNKVTEKGKDVELRCDPISGHTALYWYRQSLGQGLEFLIYFQGNSAPDKSGLPSDRFSAERTGGSVSTLTIQRTQQEDSAVYLCASSFALRVENQPQHFGDGTRLSIL.

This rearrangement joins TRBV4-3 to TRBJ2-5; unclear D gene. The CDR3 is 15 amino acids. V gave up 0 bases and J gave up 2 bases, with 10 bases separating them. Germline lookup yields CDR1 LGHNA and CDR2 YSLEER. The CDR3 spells CASSQDSHRQETQYF. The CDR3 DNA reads TGCGCCAGCAGCCAAGATTCCCACAGACAAGAGACCCAGTACTTC.

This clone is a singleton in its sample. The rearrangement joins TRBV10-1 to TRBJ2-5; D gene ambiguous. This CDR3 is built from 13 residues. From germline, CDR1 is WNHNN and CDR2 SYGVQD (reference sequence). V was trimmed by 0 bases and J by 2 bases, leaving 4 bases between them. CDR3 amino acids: CASSESLQETQYF. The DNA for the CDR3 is TGCGCCAGCAGTGAGTCGCTACAAGAGACCCAGTACTTC.

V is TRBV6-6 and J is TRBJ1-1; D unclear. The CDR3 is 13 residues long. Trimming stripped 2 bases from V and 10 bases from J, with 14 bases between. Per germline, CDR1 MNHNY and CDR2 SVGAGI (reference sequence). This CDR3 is CASSYVKGGGAFF. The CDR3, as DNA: TGTGCCAGCAGTTACGTTAAGGGAGGCGGAGCTTTCTTT.

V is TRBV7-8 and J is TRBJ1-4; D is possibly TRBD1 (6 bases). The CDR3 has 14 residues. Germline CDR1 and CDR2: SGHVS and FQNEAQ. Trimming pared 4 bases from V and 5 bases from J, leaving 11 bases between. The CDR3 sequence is CASSSPQGNEKLFF. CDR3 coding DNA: TGTGCCAGCAGCTCTCCCCAGGGGAATGAAAAACTGTTTTTT.

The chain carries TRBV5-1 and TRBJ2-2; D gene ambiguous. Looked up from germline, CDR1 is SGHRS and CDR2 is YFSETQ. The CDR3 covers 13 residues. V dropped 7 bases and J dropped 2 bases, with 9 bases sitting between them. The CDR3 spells CASFPTNTGELFF. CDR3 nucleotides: TGCGCCAGCTTCCCCACTAACACCGGGGAGCTGTTTTTT.

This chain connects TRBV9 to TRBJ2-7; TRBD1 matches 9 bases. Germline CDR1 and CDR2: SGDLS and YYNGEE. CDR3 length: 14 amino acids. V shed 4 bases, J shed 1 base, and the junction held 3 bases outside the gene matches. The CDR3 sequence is CASSKGQGSYEQYF. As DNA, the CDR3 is TGTGCCAGCAGCAAGGGACAGGGTTCCTACGAGCAGTACTTC. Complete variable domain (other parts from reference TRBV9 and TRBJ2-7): DSGVTQTPKHLITATGQRVTLRCSPRSGDLSVYWYQQSLDQGLQFLIQYYNGEERAKGNILERFSAQQFPDLHSELNLSSLELGDSALYFCASSKGQGSYEQYFGPGTRLTVT.